This T cell receptor (beta chain) was found in a study of cytomegalovirus exposure and HLA in healthy donors (dated by TCRdb to 2015 to 2018). For the study in its entirety: An earlier analysis of 587 of the donors reported 276 Gb of sequence data and around 120 million unique TCR beta sequences obtained from around 180 million T cells. Approximately 310 gigabases of sequencing data and approximately 91 million unique TCR sequences made up an early release that covered some 640 HLA-typed donors. Of the 350 to 450 genotyped donors, 80% to 90% were placed in the genetic ancestry cluster associated with self-reported Caucasian donors. The study aimed to test whether signatures of past pathogen exposure could be identified by cataloging public T cell receptors. The T cell repertoires of 666 subjects were profiled by immunosequencing and related to cytomegalovirus serostatus. In addition to the first cohort of hundreds of subjects, a separate validation cohort of under 150 different subjects was used. To predict cytomegalovirus infection status, the study brought together high-throughput TCR immunosequencing, statistical association of individual TCRs with disease status, and machine learning. A later analysis re-examined previously published TCR beta repertoires from just over 650 donors and added high-resolution HLA genotyping to investigate patterns of TCR occurrence. The later analysis used no new phenotypic data to find candidate immune exposures, relying instead on TCR beta sequences and their occurrence across donors. An earlier analysis of a few hundred of the donors applied high-throughput TCR beta sequencing to assess whether each TCR beta V gene segment acted as functional or pseudogenic. Donor age, sex, ethnicity and CMV serostatus were compiled alongside the repertoire data. A later genetic analysis used genome-wide SNP genotypes for about 65% of the 666 donors, treating that subset as a discovery cohort. Every discovery cohort repertoire had been produced on one sequencing platform. HLA typing included class I and class II loci at four-digit resolution. The number of donors typed differed by locus, with about 629-630 for A, B, C, DRB1 and DQB1, about 500 for DQA1, approximately 570 for DPA1, and some 440 for DPB1. Four or five DR-DQ haplotypes were handled as single units for association and clustering because linkage in the cohort was strong. Across some 400 genotyped donors of the cohort, an average of about 240,000 unique TCR beta nucleotide sequences per donor were sequenced, and approximately 17% of those sequences were non-productive. Study-wide findings and limitations: In a later analysis, the rate of TCR association differed among HLA loci, with DRB1 alleles having the most associated TCRs and HLA-C alleles having the fewest. A cluster of highly shared sequence variants was judged likely to represent a technical artifact of the sequencing pipeline. Broadly in line with IMGT annotations, most TCR beta V segments showed up in productive rearrangements about 90% or about 30% of the time in an earlier analysis of 587 of the donors. At a false discovery rate of 0.05, a later analysis linked under 20,000 TCR beta sequences to specific HLA alleles. Most TCR sequences were seen in very few donors, while some public TCRs were found in many individuals. According to the authors, the approach could potentially be generalized to other disease states and immunological phenotypes. Because some donors lacked HLA typing at each locus, the association tests relied only on the typed subset. In a later analysis, HLA-associated TCR beta chains were found to be more clonally expanded and to have lower generation probabilities than equally common non-associated chains. Linkage disequilibrium might explain the correlated functional status among segregating V segments, but an unknown experimental factor could not be ruled out. According to a later genetic analysis, donors in an Asian-associated ancestry cluster had fewer N-insertions in productive TCRs than the approximately 650-donor mean. Strong co-occurrence of HLA alleles, especially DR and DQ, made assigning TCR associations to individual alleles difficult. A further reported finding was that TCR beta sequences accurately predicted the HLA-A and HLA-B alleles for most subjects in the first cohort. The classifier was reported to diagnose cytomegalovirus status with high specificity and sensitivity in both the original cohort and the validation cohort. Only TCR beta chains were sequenced in this cohort, and the absence of alpha or paired-chain data limited detectable features. A total of roughly 160 TCR beta chains were listed by the study as associated with cytomegalovirus. In a later analysis, several top co-occurrence clusters were reported to appear linked to parvovirus B19, influenza, CMV and Epstein-Barr virus. The 87-base-pair reads could not distinguish some IMGT-functional V segments, including TRBV6-2 and TRBV6-3, so those segments were excluded. The earlier analysis of 587 of the donors excluded 15 to 20 rarely observed V segments, including chromosome 9 orphons, because counts were too low. V-gene and J-gene trimming of TCR beta chains was associated with a missense DCLRE1C variant in a later genetic analysis, and the association was replicated in an independent cohort. The presence/absence analyses assumed that sequencing depth was roughly uniform across donors, and that assumption may not be true. Immune exposure information for the cohort was limited to CMV serostatus. A few of the identified cytomegalovirus-associated TCR beta chains were confirmed in vitro to be specific for cytomegalovirus antigens. In a later analysis, most CMV-associated TCR beta chains were found to appear HLA-restricted, with HLA associations seemingly driven largely by CMV exposure.

The cohort consisted of some 670 healthy bone marrow donors. At the time of sampling, every cohort member was nominally healthy, though immune exposures that went unrecorded were likely present. The donor was CMV seropositive and was included in the group of about 290 seropositive cohort members. A peripheral blood sample was provided by each donor, and peripheral blood mononuclear cells were used for TCR beta sequencing. Genomic DNA was extracted from the blood cell samples with the Qiagen DNeasy Blood Extraction Kit. Preparation of the library involved the immunoSEQ multiplex PCR assay. The multiplex PCR relied on a mix of 60 forward primers for TCR Vbeta segments and 13 reverse primers for TCR Jbeta segments. A multiplex PCR assay on genomic DNA amplified the CDR3 region of rearranged TCR beta genes. The Illumina HiSeq System was used to sequence the amplified TCR beta libraries as 87-base-pair reads. On the authors' methods: A later analysis counted approximately 84 million unique TCR beta chains across the 640 or so repertoires, and 9 million to 14 million of these chains were shared by at least two donors. A nearest-neighbor algorithm error-corrected the raw reads and collapsed the reads into unique sequences, merging closely related sequences to remove PCR and sequencing errors. Alignment of CDR3 sequences to IMGT reference sequences was used to assign V, D and J gene segments. For a sequence to be retained, a match of at least six nucleotides to both a V gene segment and a J gene segment was required. Rearrangements were called productive when the CDR3 lacked stop codons and stayed in frame with V and J; all others were non-productive. Following IMGT convention, CDR3 was defined as the stretch from the second conserved V-encoded cysteine up to the conserved J-encoded phenylalanine. The earlier analysis of about 530 of the donors excluded any sequence lacking an unambiguous match to a single V gene segment. In an earlier analysis of several hundred of the donors, V segments were called functional above 56.7% productive rearrangements and were called segregating when the between-donor standard deviation exceeded 5%. A statistical classification framework was built to diagnose cytomegalovirus status from the catalog of TCR beta chain sequences. A later analysis assigned V and J genes by comparing TCR nucleotide sequences with IMGT/GENE-DB human TR gene sequences. The TCRdist pipeline was used in a later analysis to assign CDR3 sequences and most-parsimonious VDJ recombination scenarios. In a later analysis, each TCR beta chain was defined by its CDR3 amino acid sequence together with its V-gene family, and reads lacking a unique V-gene family were excluded. As a way to deal with suspected cross-contamination and a sequencing artifact, a later analysis dropped nearly 600 nucleotide sequences that were highly shared and had low generation probability. For each public chain, a later analysis derived a clonal expansion index from normalized ranks of inferred template counts within each repertoire. Generation probabilities in a later analysis came from a VDJ recombination model fitted to out-of-frame rearrangements, and those results were checked against IGoR. In a later analysis, TCR-TCR, TCR-HLA and TCR-CMV co-occurrence was scored with hypergeometric tests, and a repertoire-size bias correction was applied to TCR pairs. In a later analysis, false discovery rates were estimated by permuting HLA or CMV assignments 20 times. In a later analysis, co-occurring TCRs were grouped using DBSCAN, and TCRdist sequence similarity was added for clustering within HLA-allele-positive subsets. Co-occurrence clustering excluded repertoires with fewer than 30,000 or more than 120,000 public chains, plus five with anomalous nucleotide sharing. TCRdb provides this immuneACCESS table in a form limited to in-frame rearrangements. Some clones are lacking; in checked studies, under half of them reflect an unresolved V gene, and why the rest are absent is not known. V and J calls and clone size are copied from that table; D and trimming were computed from the DNA. The table held for this sample gives 150,000 to 200,000 clones. The ten largest account for 0.79% of the sample.

Points on this clone: Its antigen remains undetermined.

Ends trimmed: V by 4 bases, J by 4 bases; bases unmatched to a gene: 11. CDR1 and CDR2 (LNHDA, SQIVND) derive from the germline V gene (reference sequence). The CDR3 runs 16 residues from the cysteine to the phenylalanine. Just CDR3 DNA is preserved here, 48 bases in frame from base 1. The rearranged segments are TRBV19 and TRBJ1-1; the junction holds 8 bases that match TRBD1. The specimen was PBMCs. The receptor's source is a woman aged 18-30 years in good health and CMV-seropositive. The CDR3 here reads CASSRGQAIATTEAFF. The DNA reads as follows: TGTGCCAGTAGTAGGGGACAGGCGATAGCCACCACTGAAGCTTTCTTT.